Listed below are T cell receptor beta chains from one sample, sequenced in a study of breast tumors, draining lymph nodes, adjacent tissues. Each CDR3 protein is one row after TCRdb ran MiXCR on the multiplex PCR reads. The sample contains about 9,600 distinct CDR3 sequences, under 55% of which appear only once. Sequencing was carried out using tumor-adjacent breast tissue. All receptors come from a female donor with breast cancer. Some clones in this sample may be carry-over from other donors' samples. Each CDR3 is given with its conserved first and last residue. A D gene is named only where the DNA matches it firmly. Part of the rows lack a size; the others show once, few, many or a class for expanded clones.

J: TRBJ2-3; D: .; V: TRBV29-1; size: .; DNA: TGCAGCGTTGTTTTCCCCGCAGATACGCAGTATTTT; CDR3: CSVVFPADTQYF
J: TRBJ2-7; D: .; V: TRBV20-1; size: .; DNA: TGCAGTGCTGAGGGGGGGAAGGGGGCCTTCTCCTACGAGCAGTACTTC; CDR3: CSAEGGKGAFSYEQYF
J: TRBJ2-7; D: TRBD1; V: TRBV2; size: .; DNA: TGTGCCAGCAGTGAAGCGGGGACAGGCTACGAGCAGTACTTC; CDR3: CASSEAGTGYEQYF
J: TRBJ2-3; D: .; V: TRBV28; size: .; DNA: TGTGCCAGCGGGGGGCTCACAGATACGCAGTATTTT; CDR3: CASGGLTDTQYF
J: TRBJ1-3; D: .; V: TRBV9; size: many; DNA: TGTGCCAGCAGCGTTTGGGCGGACTCTGGAAACACCATATATTTT; CDR3: CASSVWADSGNTIYF
J: TRBJ2-1; D: TRBD2; V: TRBV5-1; size: .; DNA: TGCGCCAGCAGCTTGGCTAGCGGGGGGGATGAGCAGTTCTTC; CDR3: CASSLASGGDEQFF
J: TRBJ2-1; D: TRBD1; V: TRBV10-3; size: .; DNA: TGTGCCATCAGTGGACAGGGAGTCCATGAGCAGTTCTTC; CDR3: CAISGQGVHEQFF
J: TRBJ2-5; D: TRBD2; V: TRBV6-1; size: .; DNA: TGTGCCAGCAGTGAAAACCTAGCGGGAGGCAGGGAGACCCAGTACTTC; CDR3: CASSENLAGGRETQYF
J: TRBJ1-1; D: .; V: TRBV12-3/TRBV12-4; size: .; DNA: TGTGCCAGCAGCCTCACCCCGACCCGGGACACTGAAGCTTTCTTT; CDR3: CASSLTPTRDTEAFF
J: TRBJ1-6; D: .; V: TRBV6-5; size: .; DNA: TGTGCCAGCAGTTACAAGCCGGAGAGCTCCTATAATTCACCCCTCCACTTT; CDR3: CASSYKPESSYNSPLHF
J: TRBJ1-3; D: .; V: TRBV12-3/TRBV12-4; size: many; DNA: TGTGCCAGCAGTCAAACAGGGAGGTTGGAGGGAAACACCATATATTTT; CDR3: CASSQTGRLEGNTIYF
J: TRBJ1-6; D: .; V: TRBV30; size: .; DNA: TGTGCCTGGAGTGTAATTGGGCGCCATTCACCCCTCCACTTT; CDR3: CAWSVIGRHSPLHF
J: TRBJ2-1; D: .; V: TRBV12-3/TRBV12-4; size: many; DNA: TGTGCCAGCAGAAGTGGACAGTCCCATCACGGCGAGCAGTTCTTC; CDR3: CASRSGQSHHGEQFF
J: TRBJ2-7; D: .; V: TRBV18; size: many; DNA: TGTGCCAGCTCACCACCGGCCCCTAGAGTCGAGCAGTACTTC; CDR3: CASSPPAPRVEQYF
J: TRBJ1-2; D: .; V: TRBV30; size: medium-sized; DNA: TGTGCCTGGAGGGGGACTGCGGGTTATGGCTACACCTTC; CDR3: CAWRGTAGYGYTF
J: TRBJ2-3; D: TRBD1; V: TRBV4-1; size: .; DNA: TGCGCCAGCAGCCAAGCCGGGACAGGGGCCAGCACAGATACGCAGTATTTT; CDR3: CASSQAGTGASTDTQYF
J: TRBJ2-5; D: .; V: TRBV4-1; size: medium-sized; DNA: TGCGCCTCAAGTCAAGTTAAACAAGAGACCCAGTACTTC; CDR3: CASSQVKQETQYF
J: TRBJ2-7; D: TRBD2; V: TRBV5-4; size: many; DNA: TGTGCCAGCAGCTTGGGACTAGCGGGGGATTACGAGCAGTACTTC; CDR3: CASSLGLAGDYEQYF
J: TRBJ1-6; D: .; V: TRBV4-1; size: .; DNA: TGCGCCAGCAGACTAGAACAGGCAAGGTCCTATAATTCACCCCTCCACTTT; CDR3: CASRLEQARSYNSPLHF
J: TRBJ2-7; D: TRBD2; V: TRBV4-2; size: medium-sized; DNA: TGTGCCAGCAGCCAAGGGCCGGCTAGCGGGAGCCACGAGCAGTACTTC; CDR3: CASSQGPASGSHEQYF
J: TRBJ1-6; D: .; V: TRBV27; size: medium-sized; DNA: TGTGCCAGCAGTTTATCAGACAGGTCACCCCTCCACTTT; CDR3: CASSLSDRSPLHF
J: TRBJ1-5; D: TRBD1; V: TRBV11-2; size: many; DNA: TGTGCCAGCAGCACGGGGACAGGGGGTATCAATCAGCCCCAGCATTTT; CDR3: CASSTGTGGINQPQHF
J: TRBJ1-2; D: .; V: TRBV2; size: medium-sized; DNA: TGTGCCAGCTCCGAGGGGGGCAACTATGGCTACACCTTC; CDR3: CASSEGGNYGYTF
J: TRBJ2-7; D: TRBD2; V: TRBV29-1; size: medium-sized; DNA: TGCAGCGTTTTAGCGGGAGGGCCCTCCGAGCAGTACTTC; CDR3: CSVLAGGPSEQYF
J: TRBJ2-1; D: .; V: TRBV9; size: .; DNA: TGTGCCAGCAGCAAATACACAGGGTTGAGCTCCTACAATGAGCAGTTCTTC; CDR3: CASSKYTGLSSYNEQFF
J: TRBJ2-7; D: TRBD2; V: TRBV10-3; size: medium-sized; DNA: TGTGCCATCGGGGGGGACGGATGGCAGTACTTC; CDR3: CAIGGDGWQYF
J: TRBJ2-7; D: TRBD2; V: TRBV9; size: medium-sized; DNA: TGTGCCAGCAGCGCTAGCGGGAGTGGATACGAGCAGTACTTC; CDR3: CASSASGSGYEQYF
J: TRBJ2-7; D: TRBD2; V: TRBV15; size: many; DNA: TGTGCCACCAGCAGGGGACTAGCGGGATCCTACGAGCAGTACTTC; CDR3: CATSRGLAGSYEQYF
J: TRBJ2-7; D: .; V: TRBV6-1; size: medium-sized; DNA: TGTGCCAGCAGCCATGGTCTCAACGAGCAGTACTTC; CDR3: CASSHGLNEQYF
J: TRBJ2-6; D: .; V: TRBV5-6; size: many; DNA: TGTGCCAGCAGCTTGGGTTGGGCTGGGGCCAACGTCCTGACTTTC; CDR3: CASSLGWAGANVLTF
J: TRBJ2-3; D: .; V: TRBV5-1; size: many; DNA: TGCGCCAGCAGCTTGGCCCAGGGGACAGATACGCAGTATTTT; CDR3: CASSLAQGTDTQYF
J: TRBJ1-6; D: .; V: TRBV28; size: many; DNA: TGTGCCAGCAGTTTGGCAGGCCCAAATTCACCCCTCCACTTT; CDR3: CASSLAGPNSPLHF
J: TRBJ2-3; D: .; V: TRBV14; size: many; DNA: TGTGCCAGCAGCTCATGGGGAGATACGCAGTATTTT; CDR3: CASSSWGDTQYF
J: TRBJ2-7; D: TRBD2; V: TRBV7-2; size: .; DNA: TGTGCCAGCAGCCTAGATGGGGGACTAGGTTACGTGCAGTACTTC; CDR3: CASSLDGGLGYVQYF
J: TRBJ2-7; D: .; V: TRBV6-6; size: once; DNA: TGTGCCAGCAGTTACTCGAGGGCCGAAAGTGCCTACGAGCAGTACTTC; CDR3: CASSYSRAESAYEQYF
J: TRBJ2-7; D: TRBD1; V: TRBV7-9; size: medium-sized; DNA: TGTGCCAGCAGCCCGGGACAGGGTTTATACGAGCAGTACTTC; CDR3: CASSPGQGLYEQYF
J: TRBJ1-2; D: TRBD1; V: TRBV5-1; size: medium-sized; DNA: TGCGCCAGCAGCAGGAAACCACAGGGGGAGGGTAACTATGGCTACACCTTC; CDR3: CASSRKPQGEGNYGYTF
J: TRBJ2-7; D: .; V: TRBV2; size: .; DNA: TGTGCCAGCAGATTTGGGACACAGTCCTACGAGCAGTACTTC; CDR3: CASRFGTQSYEQYF
J: TRBJ2-5; D: .; V: TRBV20-1; size: .; DNA: TGCAGTGCTAGAGATGCAAGCGGGCGGGACCAAGAGACCCAGTACTTC; CDR3: CSARDASGRDQETQYF
J: TRBJ2-7; D: .; V: TRBV6-5; size: .; DNA: TGTGCCAGCAGTTACTTCAAGGGGCCCTACGAGCAGTACTTC; CDR3: CASSYFKGPYEQYF
J: TRBJ2-1; D: .; V: TRBV29-1; size: many; DNA: TGCAGCGTTGGTAAAGATACCTACAATGAGCAGTTCTTC; CDR3: CSVGKDTYNEQFF
J: TRBJ2-2; D: TRBD1; V: TRBV7-9; size: many; DNA: TGTGCCAGCAGACAATCCGGGACAGGGAGCACCGGGGAGCTGTTTTTT; CDR3: CASRQSGTGSTGELFF
J: TRBJ2-7; D: .; V: TRBV7-7; size: medium-sized; DNA: TGTGCTAGCAGCTTAGGCCCTAGTAACCGCGAGCAGTACTTC; CDR3: CASSLGPSNREQYF
J: TRBJ1-5; D: .; V: TRBV28; size: few; DNA: TGTGCCAGCAGTTTAGGGAGTCTGGAGCCCCAGCATTTT; CDR3: CASSLGSLEPQHF
J: TRBJ1-5; D: TRBD1; V: TRBV12-3/TRBV12-4; size: medium-sized; DNA: TGTGCCAGCAGTTCCGGGACAGGGATCTATCAGCCCCAGCATTTT; CDR3: CASSSGTGIYQPQHF
J: TRBJ1-1; D: .; V: TRBV10-3; size: .; DNA: TGTGCCATCGTCTCCGCAAAGGGAACTGAAGCTTTCTTT; CDR3: CAIVSAKGTEAFF
J: TRBJ2-5; D: .; V: TRBV29-1; size: .; DNA: TGCAGCGCCGGACGGGACAAGTACCAAGAGACCCAGTACTTC; CDR3: CSAGRDKYQETQYF
J: TRBJ2-1; D: TRBD1; V: TRBV11-2; size: many; DNA: TGTGCCAGCACCGGGACAGGGCGCGCCTACAATGAGCAGTTCTTC; CDR3: CASTGTGRAYNEQFF
J: TRBJ2-5; D: .; V: TRBV7-8; size: once; DNA: TGTGCCAGCAGCCGACGTTATTATGAACAAGAGACCCAGTACTTC; CDR3: CASSRRYYEQETQYF
J: TRBJ1-6; D: .; V: TRBV9; size: medium-sized; DNA: TGTGCCAGCAGCGCCGGGACGGGTAATTCACCCCTCCACTTT; CDR3: CASSAGTGNSPLHF